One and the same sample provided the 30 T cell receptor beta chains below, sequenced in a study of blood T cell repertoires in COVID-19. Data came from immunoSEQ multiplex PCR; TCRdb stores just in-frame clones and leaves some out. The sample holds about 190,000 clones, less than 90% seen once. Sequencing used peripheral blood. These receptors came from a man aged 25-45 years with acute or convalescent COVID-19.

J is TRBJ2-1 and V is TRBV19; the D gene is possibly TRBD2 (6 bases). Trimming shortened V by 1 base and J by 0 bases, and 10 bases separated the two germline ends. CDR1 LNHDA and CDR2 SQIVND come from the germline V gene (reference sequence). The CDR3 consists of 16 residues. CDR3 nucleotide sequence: TGTGCCAGTAGTATAGGGCGGGATAGCTCCTACAATGAGCAGTTCTTC. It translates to CASSIGRDSSYNEQFF.

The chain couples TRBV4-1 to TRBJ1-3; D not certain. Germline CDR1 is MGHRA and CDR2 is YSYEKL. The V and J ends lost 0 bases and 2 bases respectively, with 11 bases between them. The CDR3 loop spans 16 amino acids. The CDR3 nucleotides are TGCGCCAGCAGCCAAGATCGGAGGGTTGCTGGAAACACCATATATTTT. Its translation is CASSQDRRVAGNTIYF.

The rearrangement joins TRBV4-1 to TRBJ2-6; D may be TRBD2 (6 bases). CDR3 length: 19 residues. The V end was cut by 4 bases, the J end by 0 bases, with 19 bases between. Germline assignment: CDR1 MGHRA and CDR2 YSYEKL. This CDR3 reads CASSRSRGGTSSGANVLTF. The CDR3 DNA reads TGCGCCAGCAGCCGATCGAGGGGCGGGACCAGCTCTGGGGCCAACGTCCTGACTTTC.

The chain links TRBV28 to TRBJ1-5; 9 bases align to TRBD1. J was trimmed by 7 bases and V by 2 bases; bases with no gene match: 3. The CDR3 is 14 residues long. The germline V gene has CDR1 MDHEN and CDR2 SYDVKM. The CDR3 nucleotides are TGTGCCAGCAGTTTAGTGGACAGGGGACAGCCCCAGCATTTT. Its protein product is CASSLVDRGQPQHF.

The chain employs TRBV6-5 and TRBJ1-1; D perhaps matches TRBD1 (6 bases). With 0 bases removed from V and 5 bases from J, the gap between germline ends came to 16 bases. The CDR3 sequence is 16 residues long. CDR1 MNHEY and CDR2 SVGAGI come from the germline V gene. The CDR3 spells CASSYSARGARTEAFF. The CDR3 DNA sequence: TGTGCCAGCAGTTACTCGGCCAGGGGTGCCAGGACTGAAGCTTTCTTT.

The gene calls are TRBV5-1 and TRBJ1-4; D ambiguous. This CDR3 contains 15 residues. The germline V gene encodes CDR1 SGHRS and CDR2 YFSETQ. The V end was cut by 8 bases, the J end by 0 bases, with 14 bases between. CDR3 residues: CASSFGGATNEKLFF. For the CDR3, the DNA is TGCGCCAGTAGTTTTGGCGGGGCAACTAATGAAAAACTGTTTTTT.

CDR3 coding DNA: TGTGCCAGCAGCTGGGGGCCGAACACCGGGGAGCTGTTTTTT. This translates into CASSWGPNTGELFF. The rearrangement links TRBV7-2 to TRBJ2-2; maybe TRBD1 (6 bases). CDR3 size: 14 residues. V lost 4 bases and J 0 bases, leaving 6 bases between the germline ends. Per the germline V gene, CDR1 is SGHTA and CDR2 is FQGNSA.

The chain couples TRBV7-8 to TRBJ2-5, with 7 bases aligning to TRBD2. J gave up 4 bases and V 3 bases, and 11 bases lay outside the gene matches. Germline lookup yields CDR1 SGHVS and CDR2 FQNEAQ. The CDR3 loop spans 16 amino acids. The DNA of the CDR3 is TGTGCCAGCAGCTTCACTAGCGTATCACTCAGAGAGACCCAGTACTTC. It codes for CASSFTSVSLRETQYF.

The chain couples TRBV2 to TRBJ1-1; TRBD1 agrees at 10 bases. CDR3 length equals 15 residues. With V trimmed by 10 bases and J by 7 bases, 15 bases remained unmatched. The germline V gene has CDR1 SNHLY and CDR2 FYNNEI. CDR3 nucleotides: TGTGCCATCACCCTTGGGGACAGGGGTAGGATTGAAGCTTTCTTT. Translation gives CAITLGDRGRIEAFF.

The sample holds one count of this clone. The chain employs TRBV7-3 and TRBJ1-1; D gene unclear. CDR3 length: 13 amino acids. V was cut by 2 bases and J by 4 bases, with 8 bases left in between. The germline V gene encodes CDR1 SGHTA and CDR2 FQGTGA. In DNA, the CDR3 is TGTGCCAGCAGCTTATCCGGTGGCACTGAAGCTTTCTTT. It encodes CASSLSGGTEAFF.

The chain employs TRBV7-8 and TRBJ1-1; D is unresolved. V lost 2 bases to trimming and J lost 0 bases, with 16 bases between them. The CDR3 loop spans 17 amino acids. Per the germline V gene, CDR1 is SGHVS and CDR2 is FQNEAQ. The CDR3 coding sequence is TGTGCCAGCAGCTTATCCCGGGAAACTCTAATGAACACTGAAGCTTTCTTT. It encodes CASSLSRETLMNTEAFF.

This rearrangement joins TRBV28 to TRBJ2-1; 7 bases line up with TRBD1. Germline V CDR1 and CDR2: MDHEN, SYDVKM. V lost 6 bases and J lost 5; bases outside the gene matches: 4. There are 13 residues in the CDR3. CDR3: CASRNQGDNEQFF. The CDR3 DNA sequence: TGTGCCAGCAGAAACCAGGGGGACAATGAGCAGTTCTTC.

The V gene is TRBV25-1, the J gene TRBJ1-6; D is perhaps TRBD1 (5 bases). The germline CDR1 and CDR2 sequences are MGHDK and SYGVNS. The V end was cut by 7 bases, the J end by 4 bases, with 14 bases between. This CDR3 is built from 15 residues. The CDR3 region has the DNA TGTGCCAGCACAAGACAGAATTCGTATAATTCACCCCTCCACTTT. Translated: CASTRQNSYNSPLHF.

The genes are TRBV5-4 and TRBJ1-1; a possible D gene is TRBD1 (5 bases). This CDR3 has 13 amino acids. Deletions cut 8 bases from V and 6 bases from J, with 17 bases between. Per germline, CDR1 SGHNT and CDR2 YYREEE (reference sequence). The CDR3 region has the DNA TGTGCCAGTGGATCCCAGGGTAGAGCTGAAGCTTTCTTT. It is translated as CASGSQGRAEAFF. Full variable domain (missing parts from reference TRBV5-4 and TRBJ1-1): ETGVTQSPTHLIKTRGQQVTLRCSSQSGHNTVSWYQQALGQGPQFIFQYYREEENGRGNFPPRFSGLQFPNYSSELNVNALELDDSALYLCASGSQGRAEAFFGQGTRLTVV.

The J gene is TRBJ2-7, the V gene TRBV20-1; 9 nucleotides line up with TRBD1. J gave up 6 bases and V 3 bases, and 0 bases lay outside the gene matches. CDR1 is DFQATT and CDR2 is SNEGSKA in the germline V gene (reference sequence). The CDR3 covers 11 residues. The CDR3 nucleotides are TGCAGTGCTAGGACAGGGGGCGAGCAGTACTTC. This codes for CSARTGGEQYF.

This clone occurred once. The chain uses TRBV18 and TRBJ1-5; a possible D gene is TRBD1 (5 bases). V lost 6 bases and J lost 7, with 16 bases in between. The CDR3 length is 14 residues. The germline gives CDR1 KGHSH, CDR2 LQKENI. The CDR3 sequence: CASSTTRGEQPQHF. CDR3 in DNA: TGTGCCAGCTCTACCACGCGGGGGGAACAGCCCCAGCATTTT.

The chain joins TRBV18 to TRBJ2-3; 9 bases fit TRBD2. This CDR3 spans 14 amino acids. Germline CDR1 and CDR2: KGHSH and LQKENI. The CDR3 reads CAGASGASTDTQYF. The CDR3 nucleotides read TGTGCAGGGGCTAGCGGGGCGAGCACAGATACGCAGTATTTT.

The CDR3 DNA sequence: TGCAGTGCTAGAGACAACTACGAGCAGTACTTC. Residues: CSARDNYEQYF. The gene calls are TRBV20-1 and TRBJ2-7; D remains ambiguous. The CDR3 covers 11 residues. V was shortened by 0 bases and J by 3 bases, with 3 bases between the two germline ends. The germline V gene has CDR1 DFQATT and CDR2 SNEGSKA (reference sequence).

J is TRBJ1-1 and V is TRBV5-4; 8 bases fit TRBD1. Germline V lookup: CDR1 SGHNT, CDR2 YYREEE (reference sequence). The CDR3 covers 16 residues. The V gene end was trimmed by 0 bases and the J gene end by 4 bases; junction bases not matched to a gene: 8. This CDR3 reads CASSLGPGGRGTEAFF. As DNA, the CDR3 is TGTGCCAGCAGCTTGGGCCCAGGGGGCCGGGGCACTGAAGCTTTCTTT.

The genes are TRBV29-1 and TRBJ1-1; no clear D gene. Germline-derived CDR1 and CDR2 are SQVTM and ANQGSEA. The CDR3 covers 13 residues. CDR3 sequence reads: CSGCGHLNTEAFF. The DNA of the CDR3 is TGCTCGGGATGTGGGCATCTGAACACTGAAGCTTTCTTT. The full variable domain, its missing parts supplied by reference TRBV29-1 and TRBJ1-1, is SAVISQKPSRDICQRGTSLTIQCQVDSQVTMMFWYRQQPGQSLTLIATANQGSEATYESGFVIDKFPISRPNLTFSTLTVSNMSPEDSSIYLCSGCGHLNTEAFFGQGTRLTVV.

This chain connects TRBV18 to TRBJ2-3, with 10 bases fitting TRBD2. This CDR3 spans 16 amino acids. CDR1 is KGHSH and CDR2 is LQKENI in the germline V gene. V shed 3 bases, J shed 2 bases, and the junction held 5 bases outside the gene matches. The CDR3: CASSPQAGGYTDTQYF. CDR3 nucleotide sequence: TGTGCCAGCTCACCGCAAGCGGGAGGGTACACAGATACGCAGTATTTT. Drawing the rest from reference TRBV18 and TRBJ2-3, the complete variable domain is NAGVMQNPRHLVRRRGQEARLRCSPMKGHSHVYWYRQLPEEGLKFMVYLQKENIIDESGMPKERFSAEFPKEGPSILRIQQVVRGDSAAYFCASSPQAGGYTDTQYFGPGTRLTVL.

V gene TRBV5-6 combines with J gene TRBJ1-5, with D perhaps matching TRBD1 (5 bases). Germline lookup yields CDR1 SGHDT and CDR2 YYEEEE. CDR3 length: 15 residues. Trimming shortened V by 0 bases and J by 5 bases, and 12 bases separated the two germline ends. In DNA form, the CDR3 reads TGTGCCAGCAGCTTGGTGGGGCAGGCGGATCAGCCCCAGCATTTT. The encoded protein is CASSLVGQADQPQHF.

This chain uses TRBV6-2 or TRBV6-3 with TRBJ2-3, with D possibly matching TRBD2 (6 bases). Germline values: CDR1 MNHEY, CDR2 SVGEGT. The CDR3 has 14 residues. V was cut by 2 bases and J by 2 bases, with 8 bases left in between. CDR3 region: CASSYRDFTDTQYF. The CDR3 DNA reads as TGTGCCAGCAGTTACAGGGACTTCACAGATACGCAGTATTTT.

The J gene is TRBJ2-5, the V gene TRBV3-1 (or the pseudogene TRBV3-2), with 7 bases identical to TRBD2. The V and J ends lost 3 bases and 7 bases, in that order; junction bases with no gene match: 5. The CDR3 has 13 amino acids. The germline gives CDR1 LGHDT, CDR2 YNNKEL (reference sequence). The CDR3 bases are TGTGCCAGCAGCCAGGGGGGGGAAGGGACCCAGTACTTC. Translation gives CASSQGGEGTQYF.

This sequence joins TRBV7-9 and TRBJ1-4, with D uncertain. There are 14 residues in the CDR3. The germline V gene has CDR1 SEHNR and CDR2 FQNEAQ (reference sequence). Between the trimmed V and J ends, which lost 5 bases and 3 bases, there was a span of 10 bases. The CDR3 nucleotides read TGTGCCAGCAGCCCCTCGCGGGCTAATGAAAAACTGTTTTTT. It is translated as CASSPSRANEKLFF.

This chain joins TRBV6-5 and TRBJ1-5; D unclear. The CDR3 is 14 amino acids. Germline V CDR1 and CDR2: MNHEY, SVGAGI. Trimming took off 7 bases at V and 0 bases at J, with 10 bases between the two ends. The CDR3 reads CASIGLSSNQPQHF. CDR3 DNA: TGTGCCAGCATTGGTCTCAGTAGCAATCAGCCCCAGCATTTT.

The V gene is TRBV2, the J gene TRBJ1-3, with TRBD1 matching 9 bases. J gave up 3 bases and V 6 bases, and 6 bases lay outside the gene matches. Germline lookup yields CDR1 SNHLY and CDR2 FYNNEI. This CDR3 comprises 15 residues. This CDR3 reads CASRLQGALGNTIYF. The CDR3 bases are TGTGCCAGCAGGTTACAGGGGGCCCTTGGAAACACCATATATTTT.

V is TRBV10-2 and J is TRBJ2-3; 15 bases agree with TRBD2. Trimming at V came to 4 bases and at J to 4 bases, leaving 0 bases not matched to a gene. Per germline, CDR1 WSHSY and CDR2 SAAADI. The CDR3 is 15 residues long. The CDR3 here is CASSGTSGRADTQYF. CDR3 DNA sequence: TGCGCCAGCAGTGGGACTAGCGGGAGGGCAGATACGCAGTATTTT.

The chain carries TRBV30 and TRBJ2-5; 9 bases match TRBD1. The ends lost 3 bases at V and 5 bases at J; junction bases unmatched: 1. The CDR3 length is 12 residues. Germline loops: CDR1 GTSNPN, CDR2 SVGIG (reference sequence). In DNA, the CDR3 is TGTGCCTGGAGGGGGACAGGGGAGACCCAGTACTTC. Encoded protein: CAWRGTGETQYF.

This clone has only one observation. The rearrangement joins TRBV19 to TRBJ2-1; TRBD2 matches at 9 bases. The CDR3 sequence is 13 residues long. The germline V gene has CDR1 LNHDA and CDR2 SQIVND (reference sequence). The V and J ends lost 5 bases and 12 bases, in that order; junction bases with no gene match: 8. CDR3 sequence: CASSFRTSVVQFF. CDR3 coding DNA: TGTGCCAGTAGTTTTCGGACTAGCGTTGTGCAGTTCTTC. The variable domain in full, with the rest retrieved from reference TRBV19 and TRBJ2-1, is DGGITQSPKYLFRKEGQNVTLSCEQNLNHDAMYWYRQDPGQGLRLIYYSQIVNDFQKGDIAEGYSVSREKKESFPLTVTSAQKNPTAFYLCASSFRTSVVQFFGPGTRLTVL.